Only a few counts were recorded for the clone carrying this T cell receptor (beta chain). Its antigen is not identified. The data originate from a study of beta chain features in type 1 diabetes. Whole-study findings and limits: People with Type 1 diabetes carried modestly yet significantly shorter TCRB CDR3s in all four CD4+ subsets.

The CDR3 contains 16 residues. V lost 3 bases to trimming and J lost 3 bases; unmatched junction nucleotides: 4. Every isolated RNA sample was fully reverse transcribed, so sequencing captured expressed TCRB transcripts. Profiling relied on immunoSEQ multiplex PCR, and the TCRdb table lists in-frame clones only, not all of them. The sample has over 700,000 clones, roughly 16% seen once; the top ten hold roughly 0.025%. The sequence was collected from a woman aged 18-29 years in good health. What was sequenced was naive CD4+ T cells from blood. The V call is TRBV23-1, the J call TRBJ1-5; TRBD1 aligns across 11 bases. TRBV23-1 is an ORF; its function is uncertain. CDR3 amino acids: CASSQTDRGLNQPQHF. The CDR3 region has the DNA TGCGCCAGCAGTCAGACGGACAGGGGGCTCAATCAGCCCCAGCATTTT.